These 27 T cell receptor beta chains originate from one sample sequenced in a study of identifying expanded T cells in peripheral blood. The method was immunoSEQ multiplex PCR; TCRdb's version includes in-frame clones alone and lacks a portion of them. Among more than 45,000 clones listed, roughly 87% were seen once. Specimen: blood. Receptors were obtained from a person between 18 and 75 years old in good health.

This clone was detected once. The chain combines TRBV6-5 with TRBJ1-1; D is unresolved. Trimming pared 6 bases from V and 1 base from J, leaving 9 bases between. The CDR3 sequence is 13 residues long. Germline V gene lookup returns CDR1 MNHEY and CDR2 SVGAGI. CDR3 sequence reads: CASSLRGNTEAFF. Written as DNA, the CDR3 is TGTGCCAGCAGCCTTAGAGGGAACACTGAAGCTTTCTTT.

The rearrangement links TRBV6-1 to TRBJ2-1; D is perhaps TRBD1 (6 bases). V lost 5 bases and J 2 bases, leaving 10 bases between the germline ends. Germline V CDR1 and CDR2: MNHNS, SASEGT. The CDR3 totals 14 residues. The CDR3 nucleotides are TGTGCCAGCAGTACACAGGGCACCTACAATGAGCAGTTCTTC. Translated, it gives CASSTQGTYNEQFF.

The J gene is TRBJ2-3, the V gene TRBV7-8; D perhaps matches TRBD2 (6 bases). The germline CDR1 and CDR2 sequences are SGHVS and FQNEAQ. Trimming removed 5 bases at V and 8 bases at J, with 14 bases between. CDR3 length equals 13 residues. The CDR3 loop reads CASSPSAGGTQYF. CDR3 sequence (DNA): TGTGCCAGCAGCCCGTCAGCCGGGGGTACGCAGTATTTT. The whole variable domain, remainder taken from reference TRBV7-8 and TRBJ2-3, is GAGVSQSPRYKVAKRGQDVALRCDPISGHVSLFWYQQALGQGPEFLTYFQNEAQLDKSGLPSDRFFAERPEGSVSTLKIQRTQQEDSAVYLCASSPSAGGTQYFGPGTRLTVL.

The rearrangement uses TRBV7-2 and TRBJ2-7; 10 bases match TRBD1. J gave up 3 bases and V 5 bases, and 7 bases lay outside the gene matches. The CDR3 is 15 amino acids. Germline CDR1 is SGHTA and CDR2 is FQGNSA. The CDR3 reads CASSSSGQGFYEQYF. The CDR3 region has the DNA TGTGCCAGCAGCAGCTCGGGACAGGGGTTCTACGAGCAGTACTTC.

In its sample, this clone was seen a few times. The chain is built from TRBV30 and TRBJ1-2; D remains ambiguous. Per germline, CDR1 GTSNPN and CDR2 SVGIG (reference sequence). The germline V and J ends were trimmed by 4 bases and 4 bases, with 13 bases remaining between them. The CDR3 is 13 amino acids. This chain's CDR3 is CAWTNAEGYGYTF. DNA of the CDR3: TGTGCCTGGACCAATGCGGAGGGCTATGGCTACACCTTC.

The CDR3 reads CASSLLGQGGEKLFF. The CDR3 region has the DNA TGTGCCAGCAGCTTATTGGGTCAGGGTGGTGAAAAACTGTTTTTT. V and J are TRBV7-9 and TRBJ1-4; possibly TRBD1 for D (5 bases). The CDR3 has 15 residues. The V and J ends lost 2 bases and 7 bases respectively, with 14 bases between them. CDR1 and CDR2 from the germline V gene are SEHNR and FQNEAQ (reference sequence).

The V gene is TRBV7-2, the J gene TRBJ1-6; D is undetermined. CDR1 is SGHTA and CDR2 is FQGNSA in the germline V gene. Trimming pared 0 bases from V and 8 bases from J, leaving 5 bases between. The CDR3 is 13 amino acids. CDR3 DNA sequence: TGTGCCAGCAGCTTAGCCACGGATTCACCCCTCCACTTT. Translation: CASSLATDSPLHF.

The V and J genes are TRBV6-6 and TRBJ2-3, with TRBD1 as a possible D gene (5 bases). Looked up from germline, CDR1 is MNHNY and CDR2 is SVGAGI (reference sequence). V was shortened by 6 bases and J by 0 bases, with 16 bases between the two germline ends. This CDR3 is built from 16 residues. This chain's CDR3 is CASRISTETSTDTQYF. The CDR3 coding sequence is TGTGCCAGCAGAATCTCGACAGAAACTAGCACAGATACGCAGTATTTT.

V usage is TRBV28 and J usage is TRBJ2-7; 7 nucleotides match TRBD2. V trimming: 6 bases; J trimming: 3 bases; junction bases outside the gene matches: 14. Germline CDR1 reads MDHEN; CDR2 reads SYDVKM. The CDR3 spans 16 residues. CDR3 nucleotides: TGTGCCAGCAGACCGACACGGGGGGAAATCCTCTACGAGCAGTACTTC. Encoded protein: CASRPTRGEILYEQYF.

This chain connects TRBV7-2 to TRBJ2-1, with 8 bases aligning to TRBD2. The CDR3 sequence is 16 residues long. Germline-derived CDR1 and CDR2 are SGHTA and FQGNSA. V lost 5 bases to trimming and J lost 2 bases; unmatched junction nucleotides: 8. CDR3: CASSPQSGRTYNEQFF. The CDR3 DNA sequence: TGTGCCAGCAGCCCGCAAAGCGGGAGAACCTACAATGAGCAGTTCTTC.

The rearrangement links TRBV10-3 to TRBJ1-6, with 7 bases aligning to TRBD1. The CDR3 is 15 residues long. CDR1 is ENHRY and CDR2 is SYGVKD in the germline V gene. V lost 0 bases and J lost 8; bases outside the gene matches: 4. DNA for the CDR3: TGTGCCATCAGTGAGTCTGGGCAGGGGGATTCACCCCTCCACTTT. This sequence encodes CAISESGQGDSPLHF.

The chain combines TRBV19 with TRBJ1-5; possible D gene TRBD1, 5 bases. Trimming pared 5 bases from V and 1 base from J, leaving 12 bases between. The CDR3 is 15 residues long. Germline CDR1 reads LNHDA; CDR2 reads SQIVND (reference sequence). The CDR3 reads CASSWGGKSNQPQHF. The CDR3 DNA follows: TGTGCCAGTAGTTGGGGGGGTAAAAGCAATCAGCCCCAGCATTTT.

This clone appeared once. The chain uses TRBV7-8 and TRBJ2-2; the D is unclear. V was pared by 1 base and J by 0 bases, with 12 bases between. CDR1 and CDR2 (germline): SGHVS, FQNEAQ. The CDR3 is 17 residues long. The CDR3 loop is CASSLEVWSANTGELFF. In DNA form, the CDR3 reads TGTGCCAGCAGCTTAGAGGTGTGGTCCGCGAACACCGGGGAGCTGTTTTTT.

The chain links TRBV6-1 to TRBJ1-1; D remains unclear. CDR1 MNHNS and CDR2 SASEGT come from the germline V gene. This CDR3 region has 15 residues. The germline V and J ends were trimmed by 3 bases and 4 bases, with 15 bases remaining between them. The CDR3 spells CASSEPPRGVTEAFF. CDR3 nucleotide sequence: TGTGCCAGCAGTGAGCCACCCCGCGGAGTCACTGAAGCTTTCTTT.

The chain has TRBV28 and TRBJ2-3, with 8 bases aligning to TRBD2. J was trimmed by 2 bases and V by 3 bases; bases with no gene match: 10. Per the germline V gene, CDR1 is MDHEN and CDR2 is SYDVKM. This CDR3 has 17 amino acids. CDR3 residues: CASSFLGTSGYTDTQYF. CDR3 DNA: TGTGCCAGCAGTTTTTTGGGTACTAGCGGCTACACAGATACGCAGTATTTT.

The V gene is TRBV5-8, the J gene TRBJ1-2, with D unclear. This CDR3 spans 13 amino acids. CDR1 and CDR2 from the germline V gene are SGHTS and YDEGEE. Trimming stripped 1 base from V and 4 bases from J, with 8 bases between. CDR3 protein: CASSLLGFYGYTF. The CDR3 region has the DNA TGTGCCAGCAGCTTGCTGGGTTTCTATGGCTACACCTTC.

This clone appeared a few times. The gene calls are TRBV2 and TRBJ1-2, with D possibly TRBD1 on 6 matching bases. Germline V gene sequence: CDR1 SNHLY, CDR2 FYNNEI. The CDR3 extends over 13 amino acids. The V end was cut by 4 bases, the J end by 7 bases, with 13 bases between. In nucleotides, the CDR3 is TGTGCCAGCAGTGTTACAGGGATGAGTGGCTACACCTTC. Translating it yields CASSVTGMSGYTF.

The CDR3 bases are TGTGCCAGCAGCTCAGGACTAGCGGGAGGTCGGGAGCAGTACTTC. Protein: CASSSGLAGGREQYF. The chain has TRBV7-3 and TRBJ2-7, with 14 bases lining up with TRBD2. Trimming cost V 4 bases and J 7 bases; bases outside gene matches: 6. The CDR3 length is 15 residues. Germline-derived CDR1 and CDR2 are SGHTA and FQGTGA.

The chain links TRBV28 to TRBJ2-3; D remains unclear. With 3 bases removed from V and 3 bases from J, the gap between germline ends came to 4 bases. Germline assignment: CDR1 MDHEN and CDR2 SYDVKM. The length of the CDR3 is 12 residues. This CDR3 is CASSFTTDTQYF. The CDR3, as DNA: TGTGCCAGCAGTTTCACGACAGATACGCAGTATTTT.

This chain connects TRBV5-1 to TRBJ2-3, with D perhaps TRBD1 (5 bases). The germline gives CDR1 SGHRS, CDR2 YFSETQ. Deletions cut 0 bases from V and 7 bases from J, with 9 bases between. The CDR3 extends over 13 amino acids. The CDR3 loop is CASSLAQGNTQYF. The CDR3, as DNA: TGCGCCAGCAGCTTGGCCCAGGGAAATACGCAGTATTTT.

This chain connects TRBV2 to TRBJ1-3, with TRBD1 identical over 9 bases. The length of the CDR3 is 17 residues. J was trimmed by 0 bases and V by 6 bases; bases with no gene match: 9. Per the germline V gene, CDR1 is SNHLY and CDR2 is FYNNEI. This CDR3 reads CASRRTGVGISGNTIYF. For the CDR3, the DNA is TGTGCCAGCAGACGGACAGGGGTAGGCATCTCTGGAAACACCATATATTTT.

The chain links TRBV5-1 to TRBJ2-3, with D perhaps TRBD1 (6 bases). This CDR3 spans 15 amino acids. Germline V CDR1 and CDR2: SGHRS, YFSETQ. The germline V and J ends were trimmed by 5 bases and 3 bases, with 16 bases remaining between them. CDR3 coding DNA: TGCGCCAGCAGTTTAATAGGACAGTCTACAGATACGCAGTATTTT. Amino acid sequence: CASSLIGQSTDTQYF.

The chain joins TRBV10-3 to TRBJ1-5; 8 positions agree with TRBD1. Germline trimming cut 11 bases from V and 4 bases from J; bases unmatched to any gene: 10. CDR1 is ENHRY and CDR2 is SYGVKD in the germline V gene. There are 14 residues in the CDR3. The CDR3 reads CACSKQGGNQPQHF. As DNA, the CDR3 is TGTGCCTGCAGTAAACAGGGGGGTAATCAGCCCCAGCATTTT.

The CDR3 loop reads CASRAYRGTEAFF. The DNA of the CDR3 is TGCGCCAGCAGGGCGTATCGGGGGACTGAAGCTTTCTTT. V gene TRBV5-1 combines with J gene TRBJ1-1; a weak D match, TRBD1 (5 bases). V shed 5 bases and J shed 5 bases, with 13 bases lying between them. This CDR3 has 13 residues. CDR1 and CDR2 (germline): SGHRS, YFSETQ. The variable domain in full, with the rest retrieved from reference TRBV5-1 and TRBJ1-1, is KAGVTQTPRYLIKTRGQQVTLSCSPISGHRSVSWYQQTPGQGLQFLFEYFSETQRNKGNFPGRFSGRQFSNSRSEMNVSTLELGDSALYLCASRAYRGTEAFFGQGTRLTVV.

V is TRBV6-5 and J is TRBJ1-2; no clear D gene. This CDR3 has 14 amino acids. From germline, CDR1 is MNHEY and CDR2 SVGAGI. Trimming removed 6 bases from V and 6 bases from J, with 17 bases in between. CDR3 coding DNA: TGTGCCAGCAGCCGAGCGGTAGACATAAATGGCTACACCTTC. The encoded protein is CASSRAVDINGYTF.

The chain employs TRBV7-2 and TRBJ1-1, with D possibly being TRBD1 (6 bases). Trimming removed 3 bases at V and 5 bases at J, with 10 bases between. CDR1 is SGHTA and CDR2 is FQGNSA in the germline V gene. This CDR3 contains 13 residues. The DNA for the CDR3 is TGTGCCAGCAGCTTTCAGGGGAAGACTGAAGCTTTCTTT. Translated, it gives CASSFQGKTEAFF.

A note on this clone: Its ends do not fully match the called genes, so a read error is possible. In the same sample, other DNA sequences code for this CDR3. The chain uses TRBV6-4 and TRBJ1-4; D gene ambiguous. The CDR3 loop spans 14 amino acids. The germline gives CDR1 MRHNA, CDR2 SNTAGT. DNA for the CDR3: TGCGCCAGCGACGGGTTGAGAACTAATGAAAAACTGTTTTTT. Protein product: CASDGLRTNEKLFF.